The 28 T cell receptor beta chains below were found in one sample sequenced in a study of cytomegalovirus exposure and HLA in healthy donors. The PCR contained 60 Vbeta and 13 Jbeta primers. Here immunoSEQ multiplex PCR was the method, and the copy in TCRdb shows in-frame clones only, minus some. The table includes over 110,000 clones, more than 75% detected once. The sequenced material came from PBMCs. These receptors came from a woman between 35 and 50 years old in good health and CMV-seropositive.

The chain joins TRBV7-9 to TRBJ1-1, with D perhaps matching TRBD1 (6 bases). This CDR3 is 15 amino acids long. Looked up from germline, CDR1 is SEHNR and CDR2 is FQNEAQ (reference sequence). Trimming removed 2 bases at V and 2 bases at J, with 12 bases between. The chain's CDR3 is CASSLSDRRNTEAFF. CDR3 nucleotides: TGTGCCAGCAGCTTATCCGACAGGAGAAACACTGAAGCTTTCTTT.

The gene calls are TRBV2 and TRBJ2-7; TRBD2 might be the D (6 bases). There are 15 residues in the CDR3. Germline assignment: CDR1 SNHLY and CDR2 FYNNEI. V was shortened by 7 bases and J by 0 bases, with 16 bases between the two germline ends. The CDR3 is CASTSGLQYSYEQYF. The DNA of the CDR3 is TGTGCCAGCACCTCGGGACTTCAATACTCCTACGAGCAGTACTTC.

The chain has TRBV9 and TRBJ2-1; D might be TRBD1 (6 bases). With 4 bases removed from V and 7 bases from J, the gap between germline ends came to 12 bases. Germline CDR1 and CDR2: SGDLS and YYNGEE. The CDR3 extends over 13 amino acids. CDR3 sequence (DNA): TGTGCCAGCAGCTCGACCCAGGGGAATGAGCAGTTCTTC. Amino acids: CASSSTQGNEQFF.

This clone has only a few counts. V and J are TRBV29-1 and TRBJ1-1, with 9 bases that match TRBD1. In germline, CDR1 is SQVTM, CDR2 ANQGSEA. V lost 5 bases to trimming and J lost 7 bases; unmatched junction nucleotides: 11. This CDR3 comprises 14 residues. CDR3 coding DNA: TGCAGCGTTTCTGGACAGGGGCGAGGAATTGAAGCTTTCTTT. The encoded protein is CSVSGQGRGIEAFF.

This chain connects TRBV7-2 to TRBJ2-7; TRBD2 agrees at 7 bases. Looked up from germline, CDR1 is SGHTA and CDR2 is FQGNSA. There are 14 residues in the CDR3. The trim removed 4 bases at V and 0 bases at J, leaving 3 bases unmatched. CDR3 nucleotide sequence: TGTGCCAGCAGCTCTAGCGGTACCTCCTACGAGCAGTACTTC. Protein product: CASSSSGTSYEQYF.

The CDR3 sequence is CAISASTSGAYEQYF. The CDR3 DNA is TGTGCCATCAGTGCATCGACGTCGGGAGCATACGAGCAGTACTTC. This chain uses TRBV10-3 with TRBJ2-7; tentatively, D is TRBD2 (6 bases). The V gene lost 4 bases and the J gene lost 4 bases, with 17 bases spanning the gap. Germline CDR1 ENHRY, CDR2 SYGVKD. CDR3 length: 15 amino acids.

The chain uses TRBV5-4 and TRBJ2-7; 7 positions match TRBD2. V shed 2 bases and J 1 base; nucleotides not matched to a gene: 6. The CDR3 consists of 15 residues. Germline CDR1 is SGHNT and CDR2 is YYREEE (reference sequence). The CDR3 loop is CASSLGSGPSYEQYF. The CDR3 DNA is TGTGCCAGCAGCTTAGGTAGCGGGCCTTCCTACGAGCAGTACTTC.

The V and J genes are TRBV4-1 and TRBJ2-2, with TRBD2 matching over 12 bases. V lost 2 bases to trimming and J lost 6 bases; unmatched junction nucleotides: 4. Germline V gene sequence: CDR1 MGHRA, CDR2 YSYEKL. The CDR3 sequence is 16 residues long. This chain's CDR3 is CASSQLAGGSPGELFF. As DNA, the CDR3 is TGCGCCAGCAGCCAACTAGCGGGAGGGTCGCCCGGGGAGCTGTTTTTT.

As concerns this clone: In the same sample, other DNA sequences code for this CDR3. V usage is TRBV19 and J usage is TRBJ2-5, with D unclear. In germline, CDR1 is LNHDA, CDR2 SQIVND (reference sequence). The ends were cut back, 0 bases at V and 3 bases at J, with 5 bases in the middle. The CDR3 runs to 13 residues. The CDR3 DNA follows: TGTGCCAGTAGTATAGACGGAGAAGAGACCCAGTACTTC. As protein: CASSIDGEETQYF. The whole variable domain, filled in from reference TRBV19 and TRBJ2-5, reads DGGITQSPKYLFRKEGQNVTLSCEQNLNHDAMYWYRQDPGQGLRLIYYSQIVNDFQKGDIAEGYSVSREKKESFPLTVTSAQKNPTAFYLCASSIDGEETQYFGPGTRLLVL.

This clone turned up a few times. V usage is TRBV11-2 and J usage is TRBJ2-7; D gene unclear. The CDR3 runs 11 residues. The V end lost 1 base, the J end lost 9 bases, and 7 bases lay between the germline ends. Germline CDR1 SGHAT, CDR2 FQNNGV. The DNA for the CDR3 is TGTGCCAGCAGCTTAGTTCTCGGGCAGTACTTC. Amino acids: CASSLVLGQYF.

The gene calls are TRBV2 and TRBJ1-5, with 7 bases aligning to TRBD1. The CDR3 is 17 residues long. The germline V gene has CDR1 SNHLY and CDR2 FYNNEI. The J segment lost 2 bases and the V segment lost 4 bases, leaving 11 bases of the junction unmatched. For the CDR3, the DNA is TGTGCCAGCAGTGGACAGGGTTGGCTCGTCGGCAATCAGCCCCAGCATTTT. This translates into CASSGQGWLVGNQPQHF.

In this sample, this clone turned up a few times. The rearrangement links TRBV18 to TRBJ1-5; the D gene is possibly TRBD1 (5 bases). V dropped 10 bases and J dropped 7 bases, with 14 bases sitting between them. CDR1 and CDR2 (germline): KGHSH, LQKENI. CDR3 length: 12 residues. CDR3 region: CATHGEGQPQHF. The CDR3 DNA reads TGTGCCACCCACGGGGAGGGGCAGCCCCAGCATTTT.

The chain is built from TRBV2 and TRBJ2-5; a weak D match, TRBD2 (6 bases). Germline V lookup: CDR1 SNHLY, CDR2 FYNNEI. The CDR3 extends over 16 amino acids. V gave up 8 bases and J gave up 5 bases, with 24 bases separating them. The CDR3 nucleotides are TGTGCCAGCTCCCCCTGGGCTGGGGGAGGTTCGGAGACCCAGTACTTC. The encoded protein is CASSPWAGGGSETQYF.

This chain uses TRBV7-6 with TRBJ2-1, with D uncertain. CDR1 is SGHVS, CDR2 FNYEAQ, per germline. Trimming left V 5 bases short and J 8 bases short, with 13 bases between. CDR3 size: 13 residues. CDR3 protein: CASSRVPSDEQFF. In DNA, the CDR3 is TGTGCCAGCAGCCGGGTCCCGAGTGATGAGCAGTTCTTC.

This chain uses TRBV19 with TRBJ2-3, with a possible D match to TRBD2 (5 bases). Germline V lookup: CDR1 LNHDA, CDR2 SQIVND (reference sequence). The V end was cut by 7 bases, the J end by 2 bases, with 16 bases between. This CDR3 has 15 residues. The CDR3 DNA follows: TGTGCCAGTAACGGGTGGTCTAGCACCACAGATACGCAGTATTTT. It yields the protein CASNGWSSTTDTQYF.

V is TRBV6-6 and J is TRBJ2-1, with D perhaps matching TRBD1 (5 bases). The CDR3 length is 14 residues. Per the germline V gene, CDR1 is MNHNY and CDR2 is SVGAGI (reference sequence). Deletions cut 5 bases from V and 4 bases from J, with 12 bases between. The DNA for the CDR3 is TGTGCCAGCAGTCCCTCGACAGTATACAATGAGCAGTTCTTC. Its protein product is CASSPSTVYNEQFF.

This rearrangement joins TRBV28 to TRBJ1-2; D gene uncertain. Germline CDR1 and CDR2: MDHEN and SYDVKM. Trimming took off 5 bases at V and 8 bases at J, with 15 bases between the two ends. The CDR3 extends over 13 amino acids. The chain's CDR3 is CASSTDWVYGYTF. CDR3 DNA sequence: TGTGCCAGCAGTACCGACTGGGTATACGGCTACACCTTC.

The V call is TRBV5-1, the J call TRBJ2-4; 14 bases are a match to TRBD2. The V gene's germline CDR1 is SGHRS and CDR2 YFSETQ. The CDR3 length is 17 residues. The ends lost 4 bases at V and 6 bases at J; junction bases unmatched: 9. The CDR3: CASSTGPGLAGANIQYF. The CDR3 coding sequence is TGCGCCAGCAGCACTGGACCGGGACTAGCGGGAGCAAACATTCAGTACTTC.

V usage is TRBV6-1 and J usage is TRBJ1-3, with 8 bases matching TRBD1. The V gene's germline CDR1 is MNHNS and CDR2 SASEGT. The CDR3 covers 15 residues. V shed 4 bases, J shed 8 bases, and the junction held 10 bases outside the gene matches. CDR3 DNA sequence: TGTGCCAGCAGTGGCCGGACAGGGCAAGCGGACACCATATATTTT. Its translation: CASSGRTGQADTIYF.

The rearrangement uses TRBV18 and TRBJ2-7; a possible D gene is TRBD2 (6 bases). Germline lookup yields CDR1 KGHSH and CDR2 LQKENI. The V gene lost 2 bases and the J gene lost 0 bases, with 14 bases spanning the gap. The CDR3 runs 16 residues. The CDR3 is CASSPSSGSSSYEQYF. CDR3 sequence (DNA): TGTGCCAGCTCACCATCGAGCGGGTCGAGCTCCTACGAGCAGTACTTC.

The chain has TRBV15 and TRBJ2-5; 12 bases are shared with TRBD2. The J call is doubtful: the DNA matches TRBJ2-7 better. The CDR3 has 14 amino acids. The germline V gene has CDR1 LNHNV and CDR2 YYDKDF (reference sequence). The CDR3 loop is CATSETSGRHEQYF. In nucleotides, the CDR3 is TGTGCCACCAGTGAGACTAGCGGGAGACACGAGCAGTACTTC.

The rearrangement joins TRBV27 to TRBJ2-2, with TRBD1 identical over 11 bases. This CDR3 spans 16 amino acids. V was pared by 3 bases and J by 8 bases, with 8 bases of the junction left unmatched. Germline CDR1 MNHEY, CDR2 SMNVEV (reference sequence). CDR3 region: CASSFLDRGRWGELFF. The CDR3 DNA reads TGTGCCAGCAGTTTTCTGGACAGGGGGCGTTGGGGGGAGCTGTTTTTT.

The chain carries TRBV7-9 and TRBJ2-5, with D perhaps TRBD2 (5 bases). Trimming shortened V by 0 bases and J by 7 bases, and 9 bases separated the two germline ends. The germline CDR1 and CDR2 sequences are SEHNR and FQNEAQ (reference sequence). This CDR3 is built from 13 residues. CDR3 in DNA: TGTGCCAGCAGCTTAGCACTAGGAGGGACCCAGTACTTC. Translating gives CASSLALGGTQYF. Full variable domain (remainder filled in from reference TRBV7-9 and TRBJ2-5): DTGVSQNPRHKITKRGQNVTFRCDPISEHNRLYWYRQTLGQGPEFLTYFQNEAQLEKSRLLSDRFSAERPKGSFSTLEIQRTEQGDSAMYLCASSLALGGTQYFGPGTRLLVL.

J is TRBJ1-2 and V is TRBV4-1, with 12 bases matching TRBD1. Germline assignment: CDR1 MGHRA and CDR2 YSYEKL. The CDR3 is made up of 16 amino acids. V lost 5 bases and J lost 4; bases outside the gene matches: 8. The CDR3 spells CASSGRDRGQSYGYTF. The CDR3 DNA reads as TGCGCCAGCAGCGGCCGGGACAGGGGGCAAAGCTATGGCTACACCTTC.

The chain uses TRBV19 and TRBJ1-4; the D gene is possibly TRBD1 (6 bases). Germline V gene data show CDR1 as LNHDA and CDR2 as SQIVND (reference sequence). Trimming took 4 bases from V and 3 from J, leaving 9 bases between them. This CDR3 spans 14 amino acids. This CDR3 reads CASSTRTANEKLFF. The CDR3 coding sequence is TGTGCCAGTAGTACCCGGACAGCTAATGAAAAACTGTTTTTT. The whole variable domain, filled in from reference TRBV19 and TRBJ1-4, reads DGGITQSPKYLFRKEGQNVTLSCEQNLNHDAMYWYRQDPGQGLRLIYYSQIVNDFQKGDIAEGYSVSREKKESFPLTVTSAQKNPTAFYLCASSTRTANEKLFFGSGTQLSVL.

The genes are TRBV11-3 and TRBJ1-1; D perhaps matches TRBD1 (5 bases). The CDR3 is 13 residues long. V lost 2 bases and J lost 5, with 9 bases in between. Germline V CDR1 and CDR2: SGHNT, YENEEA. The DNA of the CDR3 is TGTGCCAGCAGCTTACAGGGTCCGACTGAAGCTTTCTTT. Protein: CASSLQGPTEAFF.

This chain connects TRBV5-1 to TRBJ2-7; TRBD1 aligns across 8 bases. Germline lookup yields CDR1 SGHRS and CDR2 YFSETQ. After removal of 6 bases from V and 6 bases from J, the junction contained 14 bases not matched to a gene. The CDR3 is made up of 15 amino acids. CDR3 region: CASNPEQGESSEQYF. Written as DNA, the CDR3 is TGCGCCAGCAACCCTGAACAGGGGGAGAGCTCCGAGCAGTACTTC.

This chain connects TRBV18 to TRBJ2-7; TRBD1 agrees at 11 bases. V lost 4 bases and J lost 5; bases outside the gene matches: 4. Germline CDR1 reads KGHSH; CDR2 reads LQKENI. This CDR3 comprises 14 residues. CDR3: CASSQRTGGHEQYF. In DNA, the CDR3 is TGTGCCAGCTCACAAAGGACAGGGGGCCACGAGCAGTACTTC.